This T cell receptor (beta chain) was sequenced during a study of blood T cell repertoires in COVID-19. Study details: The study drew acute and convalescent COVID-19 samples from the United States, Italy and Spain.

The CDR3 consists of 15 residues. V dropped 6 bases and J dropped 2; count of bases not matched to a gene: 7. Germline assignment: CDR1 SGDLS and CDR2 YYNGEE. TCRdb's copy holds only in-frame clones and misses some; the assay was immunoSEQ multiplex PCR. The data show 190,000 or so clones, 80% to 90% seen once. The sequencing sample was made of peripheral blood. This chain joins TRBV9 and TRBJ2-1, with 8 positions matching TRBD2. The source of this sequence is a man in his forties or fifties with active or convalescent COVID-19. CDR3 in DNA: TGTGCCAGCACCGTTAGCGGGAATCCCTACAATGAGCAGTTCTTC. Translation gives CASTVSGNPYNEQFF.